This T cell receptor (beta chain) was documented in a study of T cell responses to AZD1222 COVID-19 vaccine. General study results and limits: Spike was spanned by vaccine-associated CD4 TCRs, with dominance at 160-218 and 743-854. The donor cohort was predominantly white British with a female majority, and clonal diversity may have been underestimated.

The CDR3 sequence is 17 residues long. CDR1 is PRHDT and CDR2 is FYEKMQ in the germline V gene (reference sequence). Trimming removed 5 bases from V and 1 base from J; junction bases left unmatched: 8. Details on this clone: Its antigen is unknown.

TCRdb's table, derived via immunoSEQ multiplex PCR, lists solely in-frame clones and lacks some. The sample records 91,000 or so clones, around nine tenths being singletons. Second-dose recipients at about 4 or about 12 weeks were treated as one pooled group. This sequence joins TRBV13 and TRBJ1-3; 10 positions agree with TRBD1. The sequencing here drew on peripheral blood, taken 28 days after the second AZD1222 dose. This TCR was sampled from an adult who received the AZD1222 COVID-19 vaccine. The CDR3 nucleotides are TGTGCCAGCAGCCCGAAGGGACAGGGGAGATCTGGAAACACCATATATTTT. This sequence encodes CASSPKGQGRSGNTIYF.